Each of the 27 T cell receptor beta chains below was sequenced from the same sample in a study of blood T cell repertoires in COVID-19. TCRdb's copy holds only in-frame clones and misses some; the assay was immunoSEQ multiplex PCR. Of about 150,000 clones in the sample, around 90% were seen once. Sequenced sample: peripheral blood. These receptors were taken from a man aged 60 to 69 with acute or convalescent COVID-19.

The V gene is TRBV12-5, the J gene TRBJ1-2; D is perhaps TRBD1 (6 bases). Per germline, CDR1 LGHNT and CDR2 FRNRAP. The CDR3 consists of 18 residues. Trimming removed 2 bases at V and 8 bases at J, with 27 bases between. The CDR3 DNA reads TGTGCTAGTGGTTTGCCGGCGACAGGTGTAGAGAGCAAGGTAGGCTACACCTTC. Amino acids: CASGLPATGVESKVGYTF.

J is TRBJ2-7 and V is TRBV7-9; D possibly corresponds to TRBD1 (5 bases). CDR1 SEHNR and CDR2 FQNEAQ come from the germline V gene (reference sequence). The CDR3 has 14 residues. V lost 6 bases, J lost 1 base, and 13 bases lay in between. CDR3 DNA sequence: TGTGCCAGCAGGTCAGGGAAAATTTCCTACGAGCAGTACTTC. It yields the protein CASRSGKISYEQYF.

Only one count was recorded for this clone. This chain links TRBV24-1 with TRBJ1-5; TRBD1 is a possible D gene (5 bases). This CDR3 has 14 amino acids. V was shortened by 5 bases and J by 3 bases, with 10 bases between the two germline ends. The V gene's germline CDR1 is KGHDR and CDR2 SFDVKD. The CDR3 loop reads CATSGTGSNQPQHF. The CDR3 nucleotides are TGTGCCACCAGTGGCACAGGATCCAATCAGCCCCAGCATTTT.

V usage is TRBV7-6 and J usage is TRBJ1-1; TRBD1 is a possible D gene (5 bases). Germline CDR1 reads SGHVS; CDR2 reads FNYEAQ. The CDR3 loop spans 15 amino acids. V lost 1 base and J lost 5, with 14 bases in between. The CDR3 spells CASSLGGKWTTEAFF. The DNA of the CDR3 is TGTGCCAGCAGCTTAGGCGGGAAGTGGACAACTGAAGCTTTCTTT.

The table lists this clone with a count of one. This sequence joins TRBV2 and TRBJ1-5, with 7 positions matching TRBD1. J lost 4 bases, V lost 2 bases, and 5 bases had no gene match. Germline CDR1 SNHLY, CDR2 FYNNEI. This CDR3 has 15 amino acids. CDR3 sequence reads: CASSESWGQNQPQHF. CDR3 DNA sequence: TGTGCCAGCAGTGAATCTTGGGGACAGAATCAGCCCCAGCATTTT. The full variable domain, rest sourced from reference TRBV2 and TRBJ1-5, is EPEVTQTPSHQVTQMGQEVILRCVPISNHLYFYWYRQILGQKVEFLVSFYNNEISEKSEIFDDQFSVERPDGSNFTLKIRSTKLEDSAMYFCASSESWGQNQPQHFGDGTRLSIL.

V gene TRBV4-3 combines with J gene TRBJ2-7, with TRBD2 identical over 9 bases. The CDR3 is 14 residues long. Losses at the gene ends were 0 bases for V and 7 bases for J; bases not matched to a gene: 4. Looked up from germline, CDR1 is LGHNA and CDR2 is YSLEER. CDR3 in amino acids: CASSQERGGREQYF. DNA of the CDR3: TGCGCCAGCAGCCAAGAGCGGGGGGGCCGTGAGCAGTACTTC.

Here the CDR3 DNA reads TGTGCCAGCAGAAATAAGGGGTCTTTGGATAATTCACCCCTCCACTTT. Its translation is CASRNKGSLDNSPLHF. The genes are TRBV7-2 and TRBJ1-6, with D perhaps matching TRBD1 (5 bases). The CDR3 covers 16 residues. The V end lost 6 bases, the J end lost 5 bases, and 17 bases lay between the germline ends. Germline V lookup: CDR1 SGHTA, CDR2 FQGNSA.

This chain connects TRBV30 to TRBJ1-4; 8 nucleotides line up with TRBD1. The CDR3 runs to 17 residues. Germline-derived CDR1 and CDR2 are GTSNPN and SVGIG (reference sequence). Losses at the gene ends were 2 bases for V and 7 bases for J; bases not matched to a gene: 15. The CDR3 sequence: CAWSIGDRLPSGEKLFF. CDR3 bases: TGTGCCTGGAGTATAGGGGACAGGCTACCATCTGGTGAAAAACTGTTTTTT.

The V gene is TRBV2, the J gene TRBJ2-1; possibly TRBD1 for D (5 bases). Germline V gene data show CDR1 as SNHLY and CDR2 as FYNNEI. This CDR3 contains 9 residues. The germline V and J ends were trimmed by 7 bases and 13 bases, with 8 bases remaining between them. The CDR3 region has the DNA TGTGCCAGCAAAGGGGCCCAGTTCTTC. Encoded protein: CASKGAQFF.

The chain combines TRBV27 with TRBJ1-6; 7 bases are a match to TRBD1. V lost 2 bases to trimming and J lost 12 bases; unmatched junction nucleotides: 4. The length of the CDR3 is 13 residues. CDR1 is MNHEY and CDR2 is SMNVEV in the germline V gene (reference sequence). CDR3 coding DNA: TGTGCCAGCAGTTTAGGGACAGCAGTACCCCTCCACTTT. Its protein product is CASSLGTAVPLHF.

CDR3 DNA sequence: TGTGCCAGCAGCGAAACCGGGACAGGGCTCTACGAGCAGTACTTC. The encoded protein is CASSETGTGLYEQYF. V gene TRBV7-9 combines with J gene TRBJ2-7; TRBD1 aligns across 9 bases. The junction had 8 bases not matched to a gene; V was cut back by 5 bases and J by 3 bases. Germline CDR1 reads SEHNR; CDR2 reads FQNEAQ (reference sequence). The CDR3 sequence is 15 residues long.

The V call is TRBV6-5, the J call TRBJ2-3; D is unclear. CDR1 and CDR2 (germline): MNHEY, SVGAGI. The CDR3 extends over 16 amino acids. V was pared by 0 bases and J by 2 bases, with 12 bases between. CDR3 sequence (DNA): TGTGCCAGCAGTTACTCAGGCAGGCCCTCCACAGATACGCAGTATTTT. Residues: CASSYSGRPSTDTQYF.

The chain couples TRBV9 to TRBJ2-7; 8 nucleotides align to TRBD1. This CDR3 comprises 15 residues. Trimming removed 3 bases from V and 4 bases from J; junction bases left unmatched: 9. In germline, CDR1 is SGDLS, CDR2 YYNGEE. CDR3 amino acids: CASSALTGDPYEQYF. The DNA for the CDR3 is TGTGCCAGCAGCGCGTTGACAGGGGACCCTTACGAGCAGTACTTC.

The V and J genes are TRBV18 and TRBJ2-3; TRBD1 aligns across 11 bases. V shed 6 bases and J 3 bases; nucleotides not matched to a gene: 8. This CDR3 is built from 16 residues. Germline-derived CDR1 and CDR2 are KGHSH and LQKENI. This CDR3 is CASSFYGQGATDTQYF. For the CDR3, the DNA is TGTGCCAGCTCCTTTTATGGACAGGGGGCAACAGATACGCAGTATTTT.

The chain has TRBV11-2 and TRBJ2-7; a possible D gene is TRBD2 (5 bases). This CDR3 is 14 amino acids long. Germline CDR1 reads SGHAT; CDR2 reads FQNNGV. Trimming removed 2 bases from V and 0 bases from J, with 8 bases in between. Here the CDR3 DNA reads TGTGCCAGCAGCTTATACGGGGTCTCCTACGAGCAGTACTTC. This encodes CASSLYGVSYEQYF.

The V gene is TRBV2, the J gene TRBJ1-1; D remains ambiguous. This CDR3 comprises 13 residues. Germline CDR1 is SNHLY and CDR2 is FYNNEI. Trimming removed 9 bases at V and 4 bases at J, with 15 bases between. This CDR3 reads CASVDWRLTEAFF. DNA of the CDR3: TGTGCCAGTGTGGACTGGCGGCTCACTGAAGCTTTCTTT.

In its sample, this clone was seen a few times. Here the CDR3 DNA reads TGTGCCAGCAGCCCCGGACAGGGCGGTAATCAGCCCCAGCATTTT. Its translation is CASSPGQGGNQPQHF. The chain couples TRBV27 to TRBJ1-5, with 8 bases fitting TRBD1. Per the germline V gene, CDR1 is MNHEY and CDR2 is SMNVEV (reference sequence). The CDR3 sequence is 15 residues long. Trimming cost V 6 bases and J 4 bases; bases outside gene matches: 8.

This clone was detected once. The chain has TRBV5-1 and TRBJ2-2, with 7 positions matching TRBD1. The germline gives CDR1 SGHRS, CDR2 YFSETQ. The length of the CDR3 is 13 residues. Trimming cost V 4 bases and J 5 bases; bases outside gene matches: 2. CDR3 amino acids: CASSETGTGELFF. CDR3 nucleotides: TGCGCCAGCAGCGAGACAGGGACCGGGGAGCTGTTTTTT.

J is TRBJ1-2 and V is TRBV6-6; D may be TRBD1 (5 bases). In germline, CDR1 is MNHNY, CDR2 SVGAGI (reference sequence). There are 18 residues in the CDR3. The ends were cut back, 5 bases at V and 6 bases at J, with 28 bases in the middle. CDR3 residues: CASSLSGEGRTPPDGYTF. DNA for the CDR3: TGTGCCAGCAGTCTCTCTGGGGAGGGACGGACCCCCCCCGATGGCTACACCTTC.

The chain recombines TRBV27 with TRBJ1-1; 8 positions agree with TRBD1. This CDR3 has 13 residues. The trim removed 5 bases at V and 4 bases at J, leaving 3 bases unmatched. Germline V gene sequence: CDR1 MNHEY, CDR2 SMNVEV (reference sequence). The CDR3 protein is CASSTDRVTEAFF. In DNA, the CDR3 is TGTGCCAGCAGTACGGACAGGGTCACTGAAGCTTTCTTT.

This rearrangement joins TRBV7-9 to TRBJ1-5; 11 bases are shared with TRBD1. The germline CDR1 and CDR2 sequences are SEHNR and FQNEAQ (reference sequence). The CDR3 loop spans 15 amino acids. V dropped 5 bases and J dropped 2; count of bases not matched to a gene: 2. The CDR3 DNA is TGTGCCAGCAGCCGGGGACAGGGGGGCAATCAGCCCCAGCATTTT. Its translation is CASSRGQGGNQPQHF.

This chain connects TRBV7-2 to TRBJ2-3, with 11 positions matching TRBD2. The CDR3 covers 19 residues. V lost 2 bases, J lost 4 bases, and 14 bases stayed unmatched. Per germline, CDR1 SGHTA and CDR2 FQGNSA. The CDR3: CASSLRSTSGGGRADTQYF. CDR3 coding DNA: TGTGCCAGCAGCTTAAGATCCACTAGCGGGGGTGGACGAGCAGATACGCAGTATTTT.

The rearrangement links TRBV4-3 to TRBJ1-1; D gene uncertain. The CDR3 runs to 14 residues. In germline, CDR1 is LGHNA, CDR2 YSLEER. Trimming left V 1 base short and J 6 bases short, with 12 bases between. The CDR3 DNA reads TGCGCCAGCAGCCAAGCGGGAGGTCGGTCTGAAGCTTTCTTT. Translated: CASSQAGGRSEAFF.

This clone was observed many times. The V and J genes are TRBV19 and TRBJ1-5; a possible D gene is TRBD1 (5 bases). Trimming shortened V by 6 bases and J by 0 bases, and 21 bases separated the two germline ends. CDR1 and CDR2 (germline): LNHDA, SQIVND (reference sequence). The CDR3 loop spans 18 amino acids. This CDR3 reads CASSLRPRGTYSNQPQHF. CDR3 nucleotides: TGTGCCAGTAGCCTCCGCCCTCGGGGGACTTATAGCAATCAGCCCCAGCATTTT.

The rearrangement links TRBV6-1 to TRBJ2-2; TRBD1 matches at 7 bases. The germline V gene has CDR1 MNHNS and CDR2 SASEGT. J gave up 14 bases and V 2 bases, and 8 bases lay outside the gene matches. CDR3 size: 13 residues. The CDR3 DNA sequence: TGTGCCAGCAGTGAACGGAAGACAGGGAGACTGTTTTTT. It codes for CASSERKTGRLFF.

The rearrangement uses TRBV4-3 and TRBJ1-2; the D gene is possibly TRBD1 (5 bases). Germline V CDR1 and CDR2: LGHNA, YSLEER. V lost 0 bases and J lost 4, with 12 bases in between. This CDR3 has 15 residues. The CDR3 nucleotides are TGCGCCAGCAGCCAAGAATACCAGGGCTTCTATGGCTACACCTTC. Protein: CASSQEYQGFYGYTF.

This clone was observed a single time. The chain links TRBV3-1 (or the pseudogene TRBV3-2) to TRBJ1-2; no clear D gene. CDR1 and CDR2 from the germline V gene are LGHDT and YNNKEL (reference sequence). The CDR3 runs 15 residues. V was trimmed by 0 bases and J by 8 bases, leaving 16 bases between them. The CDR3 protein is CASSQESSEPRGYTF. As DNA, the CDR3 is TGTGCCAGCAGCCAAGAGAGTAGCGAGCCCCGGGGCTACACCTTC.